The rows below give T cell receptor beta chains drawn from one sample of a study of blood T cells in healthy people across ages. TCRdb reprocessed the 5' RACE reads via MiXCR and lists one record per CDR3 protein. The sample carries 850,000 to 1,300,000 distinct CDR3 sequences, 45% recorded once. The sample comprised blood. The receptors were sampled from a woman aged 60 to 75 in good health. The CDR3 runs from the conserved cysteine through the conserved F or W. The order of the fields is V gene, J gene, clone size, D gene, CDR3 length, CDR3 protein, CDR3 DNA. The D gene is left open where the match is weak. Clone size is stated in some rows and not others, as once, few, many or a class when expanded.

v_gene: TRBV11-2; j_gene: TRBJ2-3; abundance: -; d_gene: -; len: 16; CDR3aa: CASSADVFGGGDTQYF; CDR3nt: TGTGCCAGCAGCGCTGACGTCTTCGGGGGAGGAGATACGCAGTATTTT
v_gene: TRBV20-1; j_gene: TRBJ2-3; abundance: -; d_gene: -; len: 17; CDR3aa: CSAAGTRVVGSTDTQYF; CDR3nt: TGCAGTGCTGCTGGTACCCGGGTAGTAGGGAGCACAGATACGCAGTATTTT
v_gene: TRBV20-1; j_gene: TRBJ2-1; abundance: few; d_gene: -; len: 14; CDR3aa: CSAPTSFSYNEQFF; CDR3nt: TGCAGTGCTCCTACTAGCTTCTCCTACAATGAGCAGTTCTTC
v_gene: TRBV9; j_gene: TRBJ2-1; abundance: -; d_gene: -; len: 14; CDR3aa: CASSVATMDNEQFF; CDR3nt: TGTGCCAGCAGCGTAGCTACGATGGACAATGAGCAGTTCTTC
v_gene: TRBV6-5; j_gene: TRBJ2-4; abundance: -; d_gene: -; len: 16; CDR3aa: CASSYSSHLTKNIQYF; CDR3nt: TGTGCCAGCAGTTACTCGTCTCATCTGACAAAAAACATTCAGTACTTC
v_gene: TRBV6-6; j_gene: TRBJ1-4; abundance: few; d_gene: TRBD1; len: 15; CDR3aa: CATKEEGAQNEKLFF; CDR3nt: TGTGCCACAAAGGAAGAGGGGGCACAAAATGAAAAACTGTTTTTT
v_gene: TRBV6-5; j_gene: TRBJ2-6; abundance: -; d_gene: -; len: 15; CDR3aa: CASTKVGSGANVLTF; CDR3nt: TGTGCCAGCACCAAGGTGGGCTCTGGGGCCAACGTCCTGACTTTC
v_gene: TRBV20-1; j_gene: TRBJ2-5; abundance: -; d_gene: -; len: 16; CDR3aa: CSARGGGQRREETQYF; CDR3nt: TGCAGTGCTAGAGGAGGCGGACAGAGAAGAGAAGAGACCCAGTACTTC
v_gene: TRBV5-1; j_gene: TRBJ2-7; abundance: few; d_gene: -; len: 14; CDR3aa: CASSLEGRAMEQYF; CDR3nt: TGCGCCAGCAGCTTGGAAGGCAGGGCTATGGAGCAGTACTTC
v_gene: TRBV7-2; j_gene: TRBJ2-7; abundance: -; d_gene: -; len: 14; CDR3aa: CASSLGVGDYEQYF; CDR3nt: TGTGCCAGCAGCTTAGGAGTAGGAGACTACGAGCAGTACTTC
v_gene: TRBV2; j_gene: TRBJ1-2; abundance: few; d_gene: -; len: 12; CDR3aa: CATDIRALGYTF; CDR3nt: TGTGCCACCGATATTCGCGCTTTGGGCTACACCTTC
v_gene: TRBV5-1; j_gene: TRBJ1-1; abundance: -; d_gene: TRBD1; len: 15; CDR3aa: CASSSGPLTGHEAFF; CDR3nt: TGCGCCAGCAGCTCGGGTCCACTGACAGGGCATGAAGCTTTCTTT